This T cell receptor (beta chain) was identified in a study of blood T cell repertoires in COVID-19. Looking at the study overall: T cells, B-cell-depleted T cells, or PBMCs supplied cDNA or gDNA.

This CDR3 contains 15 residues. Some clones are missing from TCRdb's copy, which holds only in-frame ones; the method was immunoSEQ multiplex PCR. Of about 160,000 clones in the sample, about nine tenths were seen once. Everyone who took part was about 18 to 90 years old, and they came from over 20 US areas. The TCR sequence derives from a woman between 35 and 50 years old who had been exposed to COVID-19. Sequencing input: PBMCs or T cells enriched from blood (not recorded which). This chain links TRBV21-1 with TRBJ1-5; TRBD1, the table's D call, lacks a check against the DNA. TRBV21-1 is designated a pseudogene. The chain's CDR3 is CASSKKGQSNQPQHF. CDR3 nucleotide sequence: TGTGCCAGCAGCAAAAAGGGACAGTCCAATCAGCCCCAGCATTTT.